This record looks at one T cell receptor (beta chain) sequence and its context. The sample originates from a study of blood T cell repertoires in COVID-19. Study as a whole: Acute and convalescent COVID-19 samples came from the United States, Italy and Spain. T cells, B-cell-depleted T cells, or PBMCs supplied cDNA or gDNA.

Authors' data handling: Nucleated cell counts were estimated from reference gene primer amplification. Measured with immunoSEQ multiplex PCR; TCRdb has only the in-frame clones, and not every one. V, J and clone size derive from that table, while D and trimming were established from the DNA sequence. Of about 150,000 clones in the sample, about four fifths were seen once. The CDR3 runs 14 residues. With 5 bases removed from V and 3 bases from J, the gap between germline ends came to 13 bases. Looked up from germline, CDR1 is MDHEN and CDR2 is SYDVKM. Sample: peripheral blood. The receptor was derived from a human donor with acute or convalescent COVID-19. The donor label of this sample is uncertain. The J gene is TRBJ1-2, the V gene TRBV28, with a tentative D call TRBD1 (5 bases). The CDR3 sequence: CASSLGGKHYGYTF. CDR3 DNA sequence: TGTGCCAGCAGTCTGGGGGGGAAGCACTATGGCTACACCTTC.